These 26 T cell receptor beta chains share one sample of origin, sequenced in a study of T cells in Graves' hyperthyroidism and ophthalmopathy. Authors of the study amplified TCR beta CDR3 regions from RNA transcripts. The primer set for the first-round RT-PCR of the TCR CDR3 was HTBI. A single record per CDR3 protein comes from TCRdb applying MiXCR to the multiplex PCR reads. The table records around 360,000 distinct CDR3 sequences, over 12% of them present only once. Input material: blood. These receptors came from an older woman with Graves' ophthalmopathy.

To note about this clonotype: A read error may account for a junction end that differs from germline. The gene calls are TRBV2 and TRBJ2-3; D not certain. The CDR3 has 15 residues. Germline lookup yields CDR1 SNHLY and CDR2 FYNNEI. The CDR3 nucleotides read TGTGTCAGCAGTATAGGTACGCTTAGCACAGATACGCAGTATTTT. Residues: CVSSIGTLSTDTQYF.

The chain employs TRBV12-3 or TRBV12-4 and TRBJ1-2; tentative D call: TRBD1 (5 bases). The CDR3 runs 13 residues. The V and J ends lost 4 bases and 4 bases respectively, with 10 bases between them. CDR3 protein: CASSSGRSYGYTF. CDR3 DNA sequence: TGTGCCAGCAGTTCGGGACGAAGCTATGGCTACACCTTC.

This clonotype was observed at least ten times. This rearrangement joins TRBV11-2 to TRBJ1-1; no clear D. The germline V and J ends were trimmed by 6 bases and 4 bases, with 12 bases remaining between them. The CDR3 is 13 amino acids. CDR1 and CDR2 from the germline V gene are SGHAT and FQNNGV. CDR3: CASRWTRGTEAFF. The CDR3 DNA reads as TGTGCCAGCAGATGGACGAGAGGCACTGAAGCTTTCTTT.

The V gene is TRBV5-1, the J gene TRBJ1-4; 9 bases align to TRBD1. The CDR3 is made up of 16 amino acids. V was pared by 3 bases and J by 8 bases, with 11 bases of the junction left unmatched. Per the germline V gene, CDR1 is SGHRS and CDR2 is YFSETQ. The CDR3 reads CASSYQPGQGNEKLFF. Here the CDR3 DNA reads TGCGCCAGCAGCTACCAACCGGGACAGGGCAACGAAAAACTGTTTTTT. The full variable domain, rest sourced from reference TRBV5-1 and TRBJ1-4, is KAGVTQTPRYLIKTRGQQVTLSCSPISGHRSVSWYQQTPGQGLQFLFEYFSETQRNKGNFPGRFSGRQFSNSRSEMNVSTLELGDSALYLCASSYQPGQGNEKLFFGSGTQLSVL.

In this sample, this clonotype turned up many times. This sequence joins TRBV7-2 and TRBJ2-7; 10 bases fit TRBD2. The CDR3 is made up of 15 amino acids. In germline, CDR1 is SGHTA, CDR2 FQGNSA. J gave up 7 bases and V 2 bases, and 8 bases lay outside the gene matches. CDR3 coding DNA: TGTGCCAGCAGCTTAATAACTAGCGGGGCGGGGGAGCAGTACTTC. Translation gives CASSLITSGAGEQYF.

The CDR3 spells CASSQGQNQETQYF. For the CDR3, the DNA is TGTGCCAGCAGTCAGGGACAGAACCAAGAGACCCAGTACTTC. This rearrangement joins TRBV6-1 to TRBJ2-5, with 7 bases lining up with TRBD1. V lost 5 bases to trimming and J lost 0 bases; unmatched junction nucleotides: 3. Looked up from germline, CDR1 is MNHNS and CDR2 is SASEGT. The CDR3 sequence is 14 residues long.

This clonotype appeared many times. The V gene is TRBV24-1, the J gene TRBJ2-3; D unclear. Germline CDR1 is KGHDR and CDR2 is SFDVKD. There are 13 residues in the CDR3. The V end was cut by 2 bases, the J end by 0 bases, with 2 bases between. The DNA for the CDR3 is TGTGCCACCAGTGATTCAAGCACAGATACGCAGTATTTT. Translation: CATSDSSTDTQYF.

This sequence joins TRBV2 and TRBJ2-5; D assignment may be TRBD1 or TRBD2 (5 bases each). There are 15 residues in the CDR3. Trimming cost V 6 bases and J 2 bases, with 16 bases left between them. Germline CDR1 is SNHLY and CDR2 is FYNNEI. CDR3 protein: CASRGVRAAQETQYF. CDR3 in DNA: TGTGCCAGCAGGGGGGTGCGGGCGGCGCAAGAGACCCAGTACTTC.

The chain employs TRBV10-1 and TRBJ2-1; unclear D gene. V lost 0 bases to trimming and J lost 6 bases, with 3 bases between them. The CDR3 is made up of 12 amino acids. CDR1 is WNHNN and CDR2 is SYGVQD in the germline V gene (reference sequence). The CDR3 nucleotides are TGCGCCAGCAGTGAGTCGCTCAATGAGCAGTTCTTC. Its translation: CASSESLNEQFF.

This clonotype was recorded many times. The chain is built from TRBV7-6 and TRBJ2-3; D uncertain. The length of the CDR3 is 14 residues. CDR1 SGHVS and CDR2 FNYEAQ come from the germline V gene. Trimming pared 1 base from V and 4 bases from J, leaving 9 bases between. The CDR3 spells CASSLDPGSDTQYF. The CDR3 DNA is TGTGCCAGCAGCTTAGATCCGGGTTCAGATACGCAGTATTTT.

This clonotype came up many times. This chain links TRBV28 with TRBJ2-7; D perhaps matches TRBD1 (5 bases). The CDR3 runs to 14 residues. Between the trimmed V and J ends, which lost 3 bases and 2 bases, there was a span of 11 bases. Germline CDR1 MDHEN, CDR2 SYDVKM. CDR3 region: CASSFSGYTYEQYF. The CDR3 DNA is TGTGCCAGCAGTTTTTCAGGGTACACCTACGAGCAGTACTTC.

This clonotype was seen repeatedly, ten times or more. The chain has TRBV11-2 and TRBJ2-2, with 7 bases matching TRBD1. The length of the CDR3 is 16 residues. Germline-derived CDR1 and CDR2 are SGHAT and FQNNGV. With V trimmed by 2 bases and J by 6 bases, 9 bases remained unmatched. CDR3 coding DNA: TGTGCCAGCAGCTTACGAAAAGGACAGGACCCCGGGGAGCTGTTTTTT. It codes for CASSLRKGQDPGELFF.

The sample holds a few counts of this clonotype. The genes are TRBV20-1 and TRBJ2-1, with D uncertain. Trimming removed 0 bases at V and 6 bases at J, with 18 bases between. The CDR3 spans 16 residues. Germline values: CDR1 DFQATT, CDR2 SNEGSKA (reference sequence). The CDR3 loop is CSAREGVGYNVNEQFF. The CDR3 coding sequence is TGCAGTGCTAGAGAGGGTGTTGGGTATAACGTCAATGAGCAGTTCTTC.

This clonotype showed up many times. This rearrangement joins TRBV7-2 to TRBJ2-2, with TRBD1 matching over 10 bases. Trimming took 3 bases from V and 7 from J; bases not matched to a gene: 8. The V gene's germline CDR1 is SGHTA and CDR2 FQGNSA. CDR3 length: 16 amino acids. Written as DNA, the CDR3 is TGTGCCAGCAGCTTGACAGGGGGCGCCGGTAGCGGGGAGCTGTTTTTT. Translated: CASSLTGGAGSGELFF.

This clonotype was recorded many times. The CDR3 bases are TGTGCCAGCAGCCAAGAGGCGGGCGGGAGGTTAGCCAAAAACATTCAGTACTTC. Encoded protein: CASSQEAGGRLAKNIQYF. V is TRBV3-1 and J is TRBJ2-4, with 8 bases matching TRBD2. The CDR3 runs 18 residues. The V gene's germline CDR1 is LGHDT and CDR2 YNNKEL (reference sequence). V shed 0 bases and J 0 bases; nucleotides not matched to a gene: 7.

This clonotype was recorded at least ten times. This chain connects TRBV12-3 or TRBV12-4 to TRBJ1-2; 12 bases agree with TRBD1. The CDR3 is made up of 15 amino acids. J lost 6 bases, V lost 5 bases, and 7 bases had no gene match. The CDR3 loop is CASSPGTGGANGYTF. In nucleotides, the CDR3 is TGTGCCAGCAGTCCCGGGACAGGGGGCGCGAATGGCTACACCTTC.

Concerning this clonotype: It is likely a read error, because the conserved phenylalanine at the end of the CDR3 is missing. J is TRBJ2-2 and V is TRBV5-1, with D possibly TRBD2 on 5 matching bases. Trimming removed 5 bases at V and 1 base at J, with 9 bases between. The germline V gene encodes CDR1 SGHRS and CDR2 YFSETQ. This CDR3 has 14 residues. CDR3 protein: CASRRELNTGELFS. The DNA for the CDR3 is TGCGCCAGCAGGAGGGAATTGAACACCGGGGAGCTGTTTTCT.

The chain couples TRBV19 to TRBJ2-1; D is perhaps TRBD2 (5 bases). CDR3 length: 12 amino acids. V lost 5 bases, J lost 9 bases, and 11 bases lay in between. Germline V gene data show CDR1 as LNHDA and CDR2 as SQIVND (reference sequence). The CDR3 DNA reads TGTGCCAGTAGTGAGGACTTGGGTGAGCAGTTCTTC. Translation: CASSEDLGEQFF.

The rearrangement joins TRBV9 to TRBJ2-7; 11 bases line up with TRBD2. J lost 5 bases, V lost 3 bases, and 7 bases had no gene match. The CDR3 length is 15 residues. Germline V gene lookup returns CDR1 SGDLS and CDR2 YYNGEE. CDR3 in DNA: TGTGCCAGCAGCGCCAGACTAGCGGGAAGGAACGAGCAGTACTTC. Translation gives CASSARLAGRNEQYF.

This clonotype was recorded at least ten times. The chain employs TRBV28 and TRBJ2-2, with a tentative D call TRBD1 (7 bases). The CDR3 has 14 residues. V lost 3 bases and J lost 5, with 10 bases in between. CDR1 and CDR2 (germline): MDHEN, SYDVKM. The DNA of the CDR3 is TGTGCCAGCAGTTTGCCAGGGGGGACCGGGGAGCTGTTTTTT. This sequence encodes CASSLPGGTGELFF. Based on the CDR3 plus reference TRBV28 and TRBJ2-2, the full variable domain is DVKVTQSSRYLVKRTGEKVFLECVQDMDHENMFWYRQDPGLGLRLIYFSYDVKMKEKGDIPEGYSVSREKKERFSLILESASTNQTSMYLCASSLPGGTGELFFGEGSRLTVL.

This clonotype was picked up many times. This chain uses TRBV28 with TRBJ2-1; TRBD2 aligns across 14 bases. The CDR3 runs to 13 residues. In germline, CDR1 is MDHEN, CDR2 SYDVKM. The J segment lost 9 bases and the V segment lost 11 bases, leaving 6 bases of the junction unmatched. The CDR3 region has the DNA TGTGCCCTGGGACTAGCGGGAGAGGTTGAGCAGTTCTTC. Amino acid sequence: CALGLAGEVEQFF.

This clonotype came up a few times. This sequence joins TRBV5-6 and TRBJ2-7; a possible D gene is TRBD2 (5 bases). Germline assignment: CDR1 SGHDT and CDR2 YYEEEE. The V and J ends lost 3 bases and 3 bases respectively, with 19 bases between them. The CDR3 is 16 residues long. The DNA of the CDR3 is TGTGCCAGCAGCTCCCGAGCCCGGGGAGCAGACTACGAGCAGTACTTC. Its translation: CASSSRARGADYEQYF.

In its sample, this clonotype was seen many times. The chain joins TRBV5-1 to TRBJ2-6; 7 nucleotides align to TRBD1. In germline, CDR1 is SGHRS, CDR2 YFSETQ. The V and J ends lost 1 base and 7 bases, in that order; junction bases with no gene match: 2. The CDR3 loop spans 14 amino acids. The CDR3 sequence: CASSLNRGANVLTF. In DNA form, the CDR3 reads TGCGCCAGCAGCTTGAACAGGGGAGCCAACGTCCTGACTTTC.

This clonotype was detected a few times. The chain employs TRBV12-3 or TRBV12-4 and TRBJ2-4, with a possible D match to TRBD1 (6 bases). The CDR3 spans 14 residues. With 6 bases removed from V and 4 bases from J, the gap between germline ends came to 13 bases. The CDR3 coding sequence is TGTGCCAGCAGACCAGAAGGACAGAAAAACATTCAGTACTTC. The encoded protein is CASRPEGQKNIQYF.

This clonotype came up a few times. J is TRBJ2-3 and V is TRBV5-1; TRBD2 is a possible D gene (6 bases). CDR1 is SGHRS, CDR2 YFSETQ, per germline. The CDR3 is 14 amino acids. V was clipped by 4 bases and J by 5 bases, with 14 bases between them. The CDR3 here is CASSPTSSRDTQYF. CDR3 nucleotide sequence: TGCGCCAGCAGCCCGACTAGTTCCAGAGATACGCAGTATTTT. Based on the CDR3 plus reference TRBV5-1 and TRBJ2-3, the full variable domain is KAGVTQTPRYLIKTRGQQVTLSCSPISGHRSVSWYQQTPGQGLQFLFEYFSETQRNKGNFPGRFSGRQFSNSRSEMNVSTLELGDSALYLCASSPTSSRDTQYFGPGTRLTVL.

This clonotype appeared a few times. A read error may be the cause here, since a much bigger clone is one base away. The rearrangement uses TRBV28 and TRBJ2-2, with D perhaps assigned TRBD1 or TRBD2 (5 bases each). The CDR3 length is 14 residues. CDR1 is MDHEN, CDR2 SYDVKM, per germline. CDR3 DNA sequence: TGTGCCAGCAGTTTATATGGGGGAACCGGGGAGCCGTTTTTT. Amino acid sequence: CASSLYGGTGEPFF.